The 8 T cell receptor beta chains below were found in one sample sequenced in a study of OX40 agonist ivuxolimab in advanced cancers. Here immunoSEQ multiplex PCR was the method, and the copy in TCRdb shows in-frame clones only, minus some. Among more than 80,000 clones listed, less than 95% were seen once. The sample in question was CD4+ or CD8+ T cells sorted from blood, obtained in a trial of the OX40 agonist ivuxolimab. The receptor source for this set is an adult with an advanced solid tumor such as melanoma, head and neck, liver or kidney cancer.

CDR3: CAWTEGGSQFF. For the CDR3, the DNA is TGTGCCTGGACCGAGGGGGGCTCGCAGTTCTTC. The chain uses TRBV30 and TRBJ2-1; D is possibly TRBD1 or TRBD2 (6 bases each). The germline V and J ends were trimmed by 4 bases and 12 bases, with 13 bases remaining between them. Germline CDR1 GTSNPN, CDR2 SVGIG (reference sequence). CDR3 length equals 11 residues.

The V call is TRBV19, the J call TRBJ1-2; weak D call: TRBD1 (5 bases). This CDR3 is 13 amino acids long. V lost 7 bases, J lost 5 bases, and 14 bases lay in between. CDR1 is LNHDA, CDR2 SQIVND, per germline (reference sequence). CDR3 nucleotide sequence: TGTGCCAGTAAGGGACCCGGGGCTTATGGCTACACCTTC. It translates to CASKGPGAYGYTF.

The genes are TRBV7-8 and TRBJ2-7, with a tentative D call TRBD1 (6 bases). There are 15 residues in the CDR3. Germline CDR1 and CDR2: SGHVS and FQNEAQ. V lost 4 bases to trimming and J lost 0 bases, with 13 bases between them. DNA of the CDR3: TGTGCCAGCAGCTCCCGGGACAAAAACTCCTACGAGCAGTACTTC. Translated: CASSSRDKNSYEQYF. Looking up the rest from reference TRBV7-8 and TRBJ2-7 gives the full variable domain: GAGVSQSPRYKVAKRGQDVALRCDPISGHVSLFWYQQALGQGPEFLTYFQNEAQLDKSGLPSDRFFAERPEGSVSTLKIQRTQQEDSAVYLCASSSRDKNSYEQYFGPGTRLTVT.

V is TRBV5-1 and J is TRBJ1-2; TRBD1 matches 9 bases. Germline CDR1 and CDR2: SGHRS and YFSETQ. This CDR3 has 14 amino acids. The J segment lost 7 bases and the V segment lost 4 bases, leaving 8 bases of the junction unmatched. The CDR3 DNA is TGCGCCAGCAGCGGGTCCGGGACAGGGTTTGGCTACACCTTC. This codes for CASSGSGTGFGYTF.

The chain carries TRBV6-6 and TRBJ2-7; D is perhaps TRBD1 (6 bases). The CDR3 extends over 14 amino acids. Trimming removed 6 bases from V and 6 bases from J, with 18 bases in between. Germline CDR1 reads MNHNY; CDR2 reads SVGAGI (reference sequence). The CDR3 bases are TGTGCCAGCAGGGGGACCAGGGGCTCGGCCGAGCAGTACTTC. Translating it yields CASRGTRGSAEQYF.

The chain recombines TRBV4-3 with TRBJ1-1; D unresolved. Germline V gene lookup returns CDR1 LGHNA and CDR2 YSLEER. The V gene lost 1 base and the J gene lost 0 bases, with 3 bases spanning the gap. This CDR3 contains 13 residues. The CDR3 DNA reads as TGCGCCAGCAGCCAAGGAATGAACACTGAAGCTTTCTTT. It translates to CASSQGMNTEAFF.

The chain links TRBV5-4 to TRBJ1-2; D is ambiguous. From germline, CDR1 is SGHNT and CDR2 YYREEE (reference sequence). This CDR3 comprises 17 residues. The V end lost 0 bases, the J end lost 0 bases, and 15 bases lay between the germline ends. CDR3 nucleotide sequence: TGTGCCAGCAGCTTGGCTGGCAGAAATCCCACTAACTATGGCTACACCTTC. Residues: CASSLAGRNPTNYGYTF.

The chain links TRBV4-1 to TRBJ1-2, with D perhaps matching TRBD1 (6 bases). The CDR3 contains 15 residues. V gave up 3 bases and J gave up 0 bases, with 11 bases separating them. The germline V gene encodes CDR1 MGHRA and CDR2 YSYEKL. CDR3 amino acids: CASSQTGLANYGYTF. CDR3 nucleotides: TGCGCCAGCAGCCAGACAGGTCTAGCTAACTATGGCTACACCTTC.